This T cell receptor beta chain was identified during a study of blood T cells in healthy people across ages. Remarks on this clonotype: Its antigen is undetermined.

Notes on the study in general: There was a strong correlation between TCR beta diversity and naive T cell percentage.

The germline gives CDR1 ENHRY, CDR2 SYGVKD. Trimming stripped 10 bases from V and 3 bases from J, with 10 bases between. This CDR3 contains 11 residues. For the second PCR, which ran for about 6 to 12 cycles, a sample-barcoded 5' primer and a J-beta primer mix were used. Each CDR3 protein is one row after TCRdb ran MiXCR on the 5' RACE reads. The sample includes over a million distinct CDR3 sequences, around two fifths of them seen just once. The receptor was derived from a woman between 18 and 29 years old in good health. The sample taken for sequencing was blood. V and J are TRBV10-3 and TRBJ2-7, with D possibly TRBD1 on 5 matching bases. The CDR3 nucleotides are TGTGCCACCAGGGATGGCTACGAGCAGTACTTC. This gives the protein CATRDGYEQYF.